This record covers a single TCR beta chain. The antigen is undetermined. The data stem from a study of metastatic and nonmetastatic thyroid tumors. Study outcomes and limitations: The reported finding was significantly higher TCR beta diversity in malignant thyroid tumors relative to benign nodules, in blood and tumor.

Authors' processing steps: Building a distant-metastasis classifier for papillary thyroid cancer drew on CDR3 differences across clinicopathological groups. TCRdb called clones again from the PCR reads with MiXCR. The V and J calls and clone size are TCRdb's, not the authors'. Of about 45,000 clones in the sample, approximately 3% were seen once. Thyroid surgery was preceded by no treatment in any patient. This TCR came from a female donor with papillary thyroid cancer or a benign thyroid nodule (not recorded which). Some clones in this sample may be carry-over from other donors' samples. The sample consisted of blood.

This CDR3 reads CASSLWTGFDEQYF. The CDR3 nucleotides are TGCGCCAGCAGCTTGTGGACAGGGTTCGACGAGCAGTACTTC. The chain has TRBV5-1 and TRBJ2-7, with TRBD1 matching over 8 bases. This CDR3 region has 14 residues. From germline, CDR1 is SGHRS and CDR2 YFSETQ. V trimming: 1 base; J trimming: 5 bases; junction bases outside the gene matches: 5.